These T cell receptor beta chains were read from a single sample in a study of cytomegalovirus exposure and HLA in healthy donors. Here immunoSEQ multiplex PCR was the method, and the copy in TCRdb shows in-frame clones only, minus some. The data contain some 250,000 clones, over 80% of them singletons. Sequencing was done on a sample of PBMCs. These receptors were obtained from a woman in her thirties or forties in good health and CMV-seropositive. CDR3s include the opening cysteine and the closing phenylalanine or tryptophan. D genes are given only for firm matches. The size field is filled for only some rows; it gives once, few, many or a size class.

length	V	D	J	size	DNA	CDR3
14	TRBV6-1	-	TRBJ2-1	-	TGTGCCAGCAGTGAAGATTGGCTAGCCAATGAGCAGTTCTTC	CASSEDWLANEQFF
14	TRBV7-9	-	TRBJ1-2	-	TGTGCCAGCAGCCTTGCCTCAGGGAAGGACGGCTACACCTTC	CASSLASGKDGYTF
13	TRBV15	TRBD1	TRBJ1-1	-	TGTGCCACCAGCAGAGACTCACAGGGGGACGCTTTCTTT	CATSRDSQGDAFF
15	TRBV5-4	-	TRBJ2-2	-	TGTGCCAGCAGCACCAAAGGACAGCACACCGGGGAGCTGTTTTTT	CASSTKGQHTGELFF
15	TRBV9	-	TRBJ1-2	-	TGTGCCAGCAGCGTAGCTGCAGGGGCGGGTGGTGGCTACACCTTC	CASSVAAGAGGGYTF
14	TRBV5-4	-	TRBJ1-2	-	TGTGCCAGCAGCTTGATCGGTACAGACCATGGCTACACCTTC	CASSLIGTDHGYTF
12	TRBV29-1	-	TRBJ2-1	-	TGCAGCGTTGGGAGAGGGCCCAATGAGCAGTTCTTC	CSVGRGPNEQFF
14	TRBV5-1	-	TRBJ2-7	-	TGCGCCAGCAGCTTGGATCCTAGTTCCTACGAGCAGTACTTC	CASSLDPSSYEQYF
14	TRBV6-1	-	TRBJ1-5	-	TGTGCCAGCAGTGACGGGGGGGACAATCAGCCCCAGCATTTT	CASSDGGDNQPQHF
16	TRBV25-1	-	TRBJ1-1	-	TGTGCCAGCAGCCGAAGGACAGAATTATCGAACACTGAAGCTTTCTTT	CASSRRTELSNTEAFF
13	TRBV6-6	-	TRBJ2-7	few	TGTGCCAGCAGTCCATCGACAGCCTACGAGCAGTACTTC	CASSPSTAYEQYF
16	TRBV5-1	TRBD1	TRBJ1-5	-	TGCGCCAGCAGCAGGGGGCTTACAGGGGAAAATCAGCCCCAGCATTTT	CASSRGLTGENQPQHF
13	TRBV29-1	-	TRBJ2-2	-	TGCAGCGTTGTAGGAGGTGGTGACGGGGAGCTGTTTTTT	CSVVGGGDGELFF
13	TRBV10-3	TRBD1	TRBJ2-5	-	TGTGCCATCGGTAAGGACAGGGGGAAGACCCAGTACTTC	CAIGKDRGKTQYF
16	TRBV27	-	TRBJ2-7	-	TGTGCCAGCAGTTTGATTCCCCCGGAGAGCTCCTACGAGCAGTACTTC	CASSLIPPESSYEQYF
13	TRBV15	-	TRBJ2-1	-	TGTGCCACCAGCAGAGATCCCGGGGATGAGCAGTTCTTC	CATSRDPGDEQFF
12	TRBV11-3	-	TRBJ1-3	-	TGTGCCAGCAGCTTACGGGAGAACACCATATATTTT	CASSLRENTIYF
14	TRBV28	-	TRBJ1-2	-	TGTGCCAGCATTAGTCCTGACACGGCCTATGGCTACACCTTC	CASISPDTAYGYTF
15	TRBV30	TRBD2	TRBJ2-1	few	TGTGCCTGGAGTGTGGGGCGGGAGTCAAGGAATGAGCAGTTCTTC	CAWSVGRESRNEQFF
15	TRBV27	TRBD1	TRBJ1-3	-	TGTGCCAGCAGACCGGGACAGCTCTCTGGAAACACCATATATTTT	CASRPGQLSGNTIYF
15	TRBV29-1	TRBD2	TRBJ2-5	once	TGCAGCGTTGTGGGTAGCGGGGGGGCGGGAGAGACCCAGTACTTC	CSVVGSGGAGETQYF
14	TRBV2	-	TRBJ1-3	-	TGTGCCATCTTTGATTGGGCTCGGGGAAACACCATATATTTT	CAIFDWARGNTIYF
21	TRBV9	-	TRBJ2-6	once	TGTGCCAGCAGCGTAGCTACTGCCGCCGTTGGTACAGTCTCTGGGGCCAACGTCCTGACTTTC	CASSVATAAVGTVSGANVLTF
13	TRBV5-8	-	TRBJ2-3	-	TGTGCCAGCACCCCCAGGGGCACAGATACGCAGTATTTT	CASTPRGTDTQYF
18	TRBV30	-	TRBJ2-4	-	TGTGCCTGGGCTCCCTCCGAAGTCGTCACAGGGTGGAAAAACATTCAGTACTTC	CAWAPSEVVTGWKNIQYF
15	TRBV10-3	-	TRBJ1-2	-	TGTGCCATCAGTGAGGATCCGGGGAATCTCTATGGCTACACCTTC	CAISEDPGNLYGYTF
16	TRBV4-1	TRBD1	TRBJ2-1	-	TGCGCCAGCAGCAGTCTCGGACAGGGTTCGATAAATGAGCAGTTCTTC	CASSSLGQGSINEQFF
15	TRBV6-1	TRBD1	TRBJ1-2	-	TGTGCCAGCAGCAAAGGGGACAGAGGGGCCTCCGGCTACACCTTC	CASSKGDRGASGYTF
18	TRBV6-1	-	TRBJ2-1	-	TGTGCCAGCAGTGATCCCCTTCGACTTCCCAGTTCCTACAATGAGCAGTTCTTC	CASSDPLRLPSSYNEQFF
14	TRBV7-2	-	TRBJ2-5	-	TGTGCCAGCAGCCCCCCTGGGCTACAAGAGACCCAGTACTTC	CASSPPGLQETQYF
15	TRBV11-3	TRBD2	TRBJ2-2	-	TGTGCCAGCCAATATAGCGGGGCGAACACCGGGGAGCTGTTTTTT	CASQYSGANTGELFF
15	TRBV6-5	TRBD1	TRBJ1-6	-	TGTGCCAGCAGTTACAACGGACAGGGGGCCTCACCCCTCCACTTT	CASSYNGQGASPLHF
14	TRBV7-8	-	TRBJ1-2	-	TGTGCCAGCAGCTTAGATCCAGGGAACTATGGCTACACCTTC	CASSLDPGNYGYTF
11	TRBV6-5	-	TRBJ2-3	-	TGTGCCAGCACACTAGGGGATACGCAGTATTTT	CASTLGDTQYF
18	TRBV4-1	-	TRBJ1-1	few	TGCGCCAGCAGATGTTTAGAGGACAGTACCTGTATGAACACTGAAGCTTTCTTT	CASRCLEDSTCMNTEAFF
16	TRBV4-3	-	TRBJ2-2	-	TGCGCCAGCAGCCAAGGCATAGAGAGAGTAACCGGGGAGCTGTTTTTT	CASSQGIERVTGELFF
13	TRBV14	-	TRBJ2-7	-	TGTGCCAGCAGCCTGAACCTAAACTACGAGCAGTACTTC	CASSLNLNYEQYF
17	TRBV5-1	-	TRBJ2-1	-	TGCGCCAGCAGCTTAGGGTTGGGGCAGGTTGCTTTGAATGAGCAGTTCTTC	CASSLGLGQVALNEQFF
14	TRBV2	-	TRBJ1-4	-	TGTGCCAGCCAGGCATCCCCAACTAATGAAAAACTGTTTTTT	CASQASPTNEKLFF
15	TRBV21-1	-	TRBJ2-5	-	TGTGCCAGCAGCAAAGTTTCTCCCATGGAGGAGACCCAGTACTTC	CASSKVSPMEETQYF
10	TRBV5-1	-	TRBJ1-1	-	TGCGGCACACTGAACACTGAAGCTTTCTTT	CGTLNTEAFF
16	TRBV5-1	-	TRBJ1-2	-	TGCGCCAGCAGCTTGCCTTCGCCAGGGGTCAACTATGGCTACACCTTC	CASSLPSPGVNYGYTF
15	TRBV28	-	TRBJ1-2	-	TGTGCCAGCAGTTTAACAGGTCCCCTCCCCTATGGCTACACCTTC	CASSLTGPLPYGYTF
13	TRBV10-3	TRBD2	TRBJ2-7	few	TGTGCCATCAAGGCTAGCGGCCCCTACGAGCAGTACTTC	CAIKASGPYEQYF
14	TRBV6-5	-	TRBJ2-5	-	TGTGCCAGCAGTTACGAGAGCAGGCGAGAGACCCAGTACTTC	CASSYESRRETQYF
14	TRBV25-1	-	TRBJ2-2	once	TGTGCCAGCAGTGATGGGCTTTCCACCGGGGAGCTGTTTTTT	CASSDGLSTGELFF
16	TRBV7-8	-	TRBJ2-7	-	TGTGCCAGCAGCTTAGCGATACGCCTAAGCTCCTACGAGCAGTACTTC	CASSLAIRLSSYEQYF
13	TRBV5-4	-	TRBJ1-2	-	TGTGCCAGCAGCCCGGGACAAGAGTATGGCTACACCTTC	CASSPGQEYGYTF
15	TRBV5-1	-	TRBJ1-1	-	TGCGCCAGCAGCTTGGCAGGTTGGGTGAACACTGAAGCTTTCTTT	CASSLAGWVNTEAFF
13	TRBV6-5	-	TRBJ2-1	-	TGTGCCAGCAGCCTTGGACCTCACGGGAAGCAGTTCTTC	CASSLGPHGKQFF
16	TRBV9	-	TRBJ1-3	-	TGTGCCAGCAGCGTAGGGAGGGGTCCCTCTGGAAACACCATATATTTT	CASSVGRGPSGNTIYF
16	TRBV5-4	-	TRBJ2-3	-	TGTGCCAGCAGCCAAGGGTTAGCGGCTAGCACAGATACGCAGTATTTT	CASSQGLAASTDTQYF
15	TRBV7-2	-	TRBJ2-1	-	TGTGCCAGCAGCTTAGATCCGGGCTCCTACAATGAGCAGTTCTTC	CASSLDPGSYNEQFF
15	TRBV27	-	TRBJ2-2	-	TGTGCCAGCACCAGGGACTGGTTAAACACCGGGGAGCTGTTTTTT	CASTRDWLNTGELFF
13	TRBV30	-	TRBJ1-1	few	TGTGCCTGGAGTGTACTTGTCTACACTGAAGCTTTCTTT	CAWSVLVYTEAFF
14	TRBV30	TRBD2	TRBJ2-1	-	TGTGCCTGGAGTTTCGGACTAGCGGGCAATGAGCAGTTCTTC	CAWSFGLAGNEQFF
16	TRBV9	TRBD1	TRBJ1-2	once	TGTGCCAGCAGCGTAGAGCCCCAGGGGGCGAACTATGGCTACACCTTC	CASSVEPQGANYGYTF
14	TRBV5-6	TRBD1	TRBJ2-7	-	TGTGCCAGCAGCCTAGGGACAGGGGGCTACGAGCAGTACTTC	CASSLGTGGYEQYF
14	TRBV5-8	-	TRBJ2-7	-	TGTGCCAGCAGCTCCCCGGGTCAGACTTTCGAGCAGTACTTC	CASSSPGQTFEQYF